These T cell receptor beta chains were read from a single sample in a study of identifying expanded T cells in peripheral blood. Measured with immunoSEQ multiplex PCR; TCRdb has only the in-frame clones, and not every one. The profile shows about 52,000 clones, less than 85% of them singletons. Material for sequencing was blood. Every receptor here comes from a person aged 18-70 years in good health. Each CDR3 is given with its conserved first and last residue. The order of the fields is J gene, V gene, D gene, clone size, CDR3 protein, CDR3 DNA. A D gene is named only where the DNA matches it firmly. Size is omitted from some rows. Given values are once, few, many or a class for expanded clones.

TRBJ2-6	TRBV10-1	-	few	CASSAQSRANVLTF	TGCGCCAGCAGCGCACAAAGTCGGGCCAACGTCCTGACTTTC
TRBJ2-2	TRBV5-8	-	-	CASSPAGWANTGELFF	TGTGCCAGCAGCCCGGCAGGGTGGGCGAACACCGGGGAGCTGTTTTTT
TRBJ2-7	TRBV2	-	few	CASSGSSLRSSYEQYF	TGTGCCAGCAGTGGGTCGTCTCTCCGAAGCTCCTACGAGCAGTACTTC
TRBJ1-2	TRBV11-2	-	-	CASSLEASGPANYGYTF	TGTGCCAGCAGCTTAGAGGCGAGTGGGCCTGCTAACTATGGCTACACCTTC
TRBJ1-1	TRBV18	TRBD1	-	CASSPEGTVGTEAFF	TGTGCCAGCTCACCCGAAGGGACAGTCGGTACTGAAGCTTTCTTT
TRBJ2-3	TRBV7-6	-	-	CASSLGPSGTDTQYF	TGTGCCAGCAGCTTAGGGCCTAGCGGCACAGATACGCAGTATTTT
TRBJ1-4	TRBV27	TRBD1	-	CASSPPLGTGSEKLFF	TGTGCCAGCAGTCCCCCTCTCGGGACAGGGTCTGAAAAACTGTTTTTT
TRBJ1-1	TRBV15	-	once	CATSRDLRSTEAFF	TGTGCCACCAGCAGAGATCTTCGGAGCACTGAAGCTTTCTTT
TRBJ1-2	TRBV14	TRBD1	few	CASSQVGQGRYGYTF	TGTGCCAGCAGCCAAGTTGGACAGGGAAGATATGGCTACACCTTC
TRBJ2-7	TRBV9	TRBD2	once	CASSGRDYSYEQYF	TGTGCCAGCAGCGGCCGGGACTATTCCTACGAGCAGTACTTC
TRBJ2-5	TRBV11-3	-	-	CASSRFPKTGATQETQYF	TGTGCCAGCAGCCGATTCCCAAAAACGGGGGCCACTCAAGAGACCCAGTACTTC
TRBJ2-2	TRBV27	-	-	CASSLFRGGGELFF	TGTGCCAGCAGTTTATTTAGGGGCGGCGGGGAGCTGTTTTTT
TRBJ2-3	TRBV11-3	TRBD2	-	CASSRGGTDTQYF	TGTGCCAGCAGTCGGGGGGGCACAGATACGCAGTATTTT
TRBJ2-3	TRBV10-3	-	-	CAISDQSTDTQYF	TGTGCCATCAGTGATCAGAGCACAGATACGCAGTATTTT
TRBJ2-7	TRBV30	-	-	CAWSVPRGLYEQYF	TGTGCCTGGAGTGTCCCCAGGGGCCTTTACGAGCAGTACTTC
TRBJ2-1	TRBV2	-	-	CASRGGLHNEQFF	TGTGCCAGCAGGGGGGGACTCCACAATGAGCAGTTCTTC
TRBJ2-1	TRBV5-1	TRBD2	-	CASRARMAGGRNEQFF	TGCGCCAGCAGGGCCCGGATGGCGGGGGGGCGAAATGAGCAGTTCTTC
TRBJ2-2	TRBV6-7	-	-	CASGRVNTGELFF	TGTGCCAGCGGTAGGGTTAACACCGGGGAGCTGTTTTTT
TRBJ1-5	TRBV5-6	-	medium-sized	CASSLWAGRNQPQHF	TGTGCCAGCAGCTTGTGGGCAGGGCGGAATCAGCCCCAGCATTTT
TRBJ2-5	TRBV6-1	-	-	CASSEVGQGTQYF	TGTGCCAGCAGTGAAGTCGGCCAGGGGACCCAGTACTTC
TRBJ1-4	TRBV6-1	-	once	CASSDLPGKLFF	TGTGCCAGCAGTGACTTACCTGGAAAACTGTTTTTT
TRBJ2-1	TRBV19	TRBD1	-	CASSIGQGARNEQFF	TGTGCCAGTAGTATAGGACAGGGGGCGAGAAATGAGCAGTTCTTC
TRBJ2-1	TRBV6-4	-	-	CASSLGQSYNEQFF	TGTGCCAGCAGCCTCGGACAGAGCTACAATGAGCAGTTCTTC
TRBJ2-2	TRBV7-9	-	-	CASSVPLGELFF	TGTGCCAGCAGCGTCCCCCTCGGGGAGCTGTTTTTT
TRBJ1-1	TRBV30	TRBD1	-	CAIRQGSNTEAFF	TGTGCCATTAGACAGGGATCGAACACTGAAGCTTTCTTT
TRBJ1-2	TRBV28	TRBD1	few	CASTERDSTYGYTF	TGTGCCAGCACCGAAAGGGACAGTACCTATGGCTACACCTTC